This TCR beta chain is from a study of Tregs in tolerant kidney transplant recipients (dated 2019 in TCRdb). In the study overall: The study used TCRbeta sequencing to identify donor-specific regulatory T cells before combined kidney and bone marrow transplantation, then tracked those cells after transplant.

For TCRbeta CDR3 sequencing, genomic DNA was extracted from sorted cells using the QIAGEN DNeasy Blood and Tissue Kit. High-throughput TCRbeta CDR3 sequencing, including PCR amplification with bias correction and internal controls, was performed commercially through immunoSEQ. Per the authors' processing: Unique productive TCRbeta sequences were defined by CDR3 nucleotide sequence when primers matched and otherwise by CDR3 amino acid sequence together with Vbeta and Jbeta genes. Sorting error was corrected by removing sequences shared between sorted populations at a frequency ratio of 2:1 or less, and the remaining shared sequences were assigned to the higher population. Donor-reactive sequences were defined as at least 5-fold expanded in CFSE-low cells versus unstimulated cells, with frequency of at least 0.01% in CFSE-low cells. Repertoire divergence was quantified by Jensen-Shannon divergence using the top 100 TCRbeta sequences ranked by frequency. For any sample with multiple sequencing runs, sorting error was corrected in each run separately before the runs were pooled. TCRdb took this table from immuneACCESS and kept in-frame rearrangements with V and J called. Such tables lack part of the clones; where checked against another copy, unresolved V genes explain under half of the gap, and the rest is unexplained. The V and J calls and the clone size are those of that table, but D and trimming were determined from the DNA. The sample data list roughly 70,000 clones, and around 87% of these were observed just once. The ten largest account for about 4% of the sample.

This sample's time point label indicates: 6 months after combined kidney and bone marrow transplant. The transplants used related donors with nonmyeloablative bone marrow transplantation, and mixed chimerism in the human trials was transient. Thawed PBMCs were FACS-sorted into unstimulated Tregs (CD4+CD25+CD127-), CD4+ non-Tregs (CD4+CD25-), CD4 cells and CD8 cells. The patients were a handful of recipients of combined kidney and bone marrow transplants from the ITN036ST trial, and samples were available only for these trial subjects. Healthy control blood was processed to PBMCs by Ficoll density gradient and cryopreserved, and patient PBMCs were collected before and after transplant. The paper's findings and limits, for the study overall: Because the study included only a small number of patients, the results must be confirmed in larger populations and under other immunosuppression protocols. Biological reproducibility was not directly assessed, although technical replication error appeared to be minimal. In tolerant patients, the expansion of donor-specific Tregs was greater than global Treg expansion, suggesting that the expansion was antigen-driven rather than nonspecific. The most biologically relevant and donor-specific TCRbeta repertoire appeared to be identified by expanding Tregs with activated donor B cells. For some patients the PCR primers changed over time, which made it impossible to compare the samples from those patients at the nucleotide level.

As regards this clone: The specificity of this receptor is unknown. No base-level quality is on record; no much larger clone is a single base apart.

The TCR comes from a human patient who received a combined kidney and bone marrow transplant. Following a transplant, some T lymphocytes may have been derived from the graft donor. Sequencing was performed on CD4+ T cells from blood (PBMCs), taken 6 months after the transplant.

The nucleotide sequence is TGTGCCAGCAGCCAAATGTACGGACAGAAAAGCTCCTACGAGCAGTACTTC. The translation is CASSQMYGQKSSYEQYF. The sequence joins TRBV14 to TRBJ2-7; the best D guess is TRBD1, with 6 bases matching. The germline V gene specifies SGHDN as CDR1 and FVKESK as CDR2. At the junction V is shortened by 2 bases and J by 0 bases, with 17 bases in between. From the cysteine through the phenylalanine, the CDR3 covers 17 amino acids. Only the CDR3 DNA stays, 51 bases, in frame from base 1.